The 4 T cell receptor beta chains listed next were all sequenced from one sample in a study of CD8+ T cells in alopecia areata. Extraction and reverse transcription of RNA yielded cDNA as the sequencing template. Profiling relied on immunoSEQ multiplex PCR, and the TCRdb table lists in-frame clones only, not all of them. The table lists some 110,000 clones, 35% to 40% of them singletons. Source material: CD4+ T cells sorted from blood. Receptor source: a human donor with alopecia areata.

The genes are TRBV29-1 and TRBJ2-1; D not certain. This CDR3 comprises 12 residues. Between the trimmed V and J ends, which lost 4 bases and 6 bases, there was a span of 10 bases. CDR1 is SQVTM, CDR2 ANQGSEA, per germline. The CDR3 bases are TGCAGCGTTGCTGTTAGCCGCAATGAGCAGTTCTTC. Translating gives CSVAVSRNEQFF.

This clone was seen only a few times. The V gene is TRBV29-1, the J gene TRBJ2-2, with D possibly TRBD2 on 6 matching bases. Germline V lookup: CDR1 SQVTM, CDR2 ANQGSEA. This CDR3 has 14 residues. V lost 7 bases to trimming and J lost 1 base, with 13 bases between them. The CDR3 DNA is TGCAGCGCGGGGCCGCGGGAGAACACCGGGGAGCTGTTTTTT. It is translated as CSAGPRENTGELFF.

The table lists this clone with a few counts. J is TRBJ1-1 and V is TRBV23-1; 10 nucleotides align to TRBD1. TRBV23-1 is treated as an ORF (open reading frame) with a function not yet certain. Trimming at V came to 4 bases and at J to 11 bases, leaving 16 bases not matched to a gene. This CDR3 region has 16 residues. The CDR3 region has the DNA TGCGCCAGCAGTCCACCGACCGGGACAGGGGACCTGGAGGCTTTCTTT. Residues: CASSPPTGTGDLEAFF.

This clone was detected only a few times. This chain links TRBV5-1 with TRBJ2-2; the D call may be TRBD1 or TRBD2 (5 bases each). In germline, CDR1 is SGHRS, CDR2 YFSETQ. CDR3 length: 14 amino acids. The V and J ends lost 2 bases and 4 bases respectively, with 9 bases between them. DNA for the CDR3: TGCGCCAGCAGCTTTGAGGGGATCACCGGGGAGCTGTTTTTT. Translation gives CASSFEGITGELFF.